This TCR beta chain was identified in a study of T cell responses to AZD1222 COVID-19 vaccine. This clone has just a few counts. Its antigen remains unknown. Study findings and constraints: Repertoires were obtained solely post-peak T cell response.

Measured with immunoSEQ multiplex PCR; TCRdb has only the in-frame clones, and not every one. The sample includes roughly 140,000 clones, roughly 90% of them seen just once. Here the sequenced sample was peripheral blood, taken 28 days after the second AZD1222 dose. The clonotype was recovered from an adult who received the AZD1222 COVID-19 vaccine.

CDR3 loop: CASSIEGPSSPLHF. The CDR3 DNA sequence: TGTGCCAGTAGTATAGAGGGCCCCTCTTCACCCCTCCACTTT. The chain links TRBV19 to TRBJ1-6; no clear D gene. V lost 0 bases and J 9 bases, leaving 9 bases between the germline ends. In germline, CDR1 is LNHDA, CDR2 SQIVND (reference sequence). This CDR3 comprises 14 residues.